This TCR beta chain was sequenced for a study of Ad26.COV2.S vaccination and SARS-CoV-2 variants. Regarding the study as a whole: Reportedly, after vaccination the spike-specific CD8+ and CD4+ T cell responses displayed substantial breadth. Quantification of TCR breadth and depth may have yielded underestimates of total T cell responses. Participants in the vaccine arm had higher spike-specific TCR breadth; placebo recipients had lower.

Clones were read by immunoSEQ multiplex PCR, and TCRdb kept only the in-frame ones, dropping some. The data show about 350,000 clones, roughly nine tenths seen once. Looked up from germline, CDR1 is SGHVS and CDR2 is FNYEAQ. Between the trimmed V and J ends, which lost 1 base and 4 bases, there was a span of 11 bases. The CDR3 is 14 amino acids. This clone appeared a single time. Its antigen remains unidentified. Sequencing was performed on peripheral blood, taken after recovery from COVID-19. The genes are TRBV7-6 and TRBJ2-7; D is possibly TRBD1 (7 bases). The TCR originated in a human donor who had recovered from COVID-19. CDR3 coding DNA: TGTGCCAGCAGCTTAGAGACAGGGAGGTACGAGCAGTACTTC. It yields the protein CASSLETGRYEQYF.